The T cell receptor (beta chain) under discussion was sequenced for a study of shared clonotypes between healthy human individuals (dated by TCRdb to the early 2020s). Concerning the study at large: A couple of women and a few men aged 18 to 49 years were included in the cohort. Leukapheresis yielded between about 0.9 and 8.9 billion PBMCs per donor. To estimate repertoire size and how much clonotypes are shared between individuals, the study performed deep sequencing of blood TCR repertoires from 4 to 6 healthy adults. To increase sequencing depth and limit assay-specific biases, TCR repertoire library preparation and sequencing were carried out by different laboratories using diverse techniques. For each donor, three plates each were used for CD4 naive and CD4 memory, two plates were used for CD8 naive, and one plate was used for CD8 memory.

To note about this clone: Its antigen target is currently unknown. Base qualities are not at hand, and no much larger clone is one base apart.

Using the deep immunoSEQ assay, TCR CDR3 regions were amplified from genomic DNA by multiplex PCR. Extracted genomic DNA from each cell subset was distributed evenly across all wells of several immunoSEQ 96-well plates, and each plate was treated as a replicate. For sorted subsets, each replicate PCR was loaded with about 200 ng genomic DNA, equivalent to 30,000 or so T cell genomes. The purified libraries were quantified using a Qubit 3.0 fluorometer, sized with a Bioanalyzer 2100, and then quantified again using the KAPA Library Quantification kit. Every immunoSEQ 96-well plate was sequenced on a separate single-read 150-cycle Illumina NextSeq 550 flow cell. The published analysis was carried out like this. Because only junctional sequences without quality scores were contained in the immunoSEQ output, filtering matching that applied to full-length reads could not be performed. Sequences were annotated with PyIR, a Python wrapper for IgBLAST v1.9, using IMGT germline references to assign V/J genes and CDR3. Reads with weak V/J assignments (E-value above 1e-6), missing CDR3, stop codons, out-of-frame junctions, or ambiguous translated residues were removed. V3J clonotypes were defined as sequences sharing the same inferred V gene, J gene, and CDR3 amino acid sequence. To compute the percentage overlap between repertoires, the number of shared unique clonotypes was divided by the size of the smaller repertoire. Richness of each repertoire was evaluated using RTK rarefaction, the Chao1 estimator, and Recon v2.1 estimates of unobserved clonotypes. OLGA was used to compute generation probabilities for all TCRbeta clonotypes that the gDNA method yielded from a handful of donors. This is the immuneACCESS table as TCRdb keeps it, with only in-frame sequences that have V and J called. A part of the clones is gone; compared with another copy, unresolved V genes explain less than half, and the rest is unexplained. The DNA gave D and trimming, while V, J and clone size come from that table. For this sample the table gives 980,000 or so clones, of which approximately 76% were detected only once. Approximately 1.5% of the sample is in the top ten clones.

V is reduced by 5 bases and J by 5 bases, leaving a spacing of 18 bases between them. Via the germline V gene (reference sequence), CDR1 is SEHNR and CDR2 FQNEAQ. CDR3 length: 15 amino acids, cysteine to phenylalanine. The kept DNA is CDR3 alone, 45 bases in frame from the first base. The paper as a whole reports these results and caveats: Larger estimated clonotype richness was generally found for naive subsets than for memory subsets. Compared with non-shared clonotypes, the clonotypes found in all four sorted-subset donors had higher generation probabilities. About 5% of naive CD4, 3% to 3.5% of naive CD8, around 2.3% of memory CD4, and about 0.4% of memory CD8 clonotypes were shared across a few donors. The genetic and exposure-history diversity represented was limited by the small number of donors. Sampling was restricted to blood, and TCR repertoires in tissue are likely to differ from TCR repertoires in blood. Incomplete sequencing was indicated by rarefaction of sorted-subset datasets, despite the large sequencing depth. Based on pairwise subsampling, the degree of clonotype sharing among donors was expected to be affected by sequencing depth.

The donors were healthy, HIV-negative adults who had no recently reported acute infections or vaccinations. Only Caucasian adults living in Nashville, Tennessee, USA were represented among the donors. Magnetic negative selection was used to enrich CD4+ T cells, after which naive cells were positively selected on CD45RA and the negative fraction became the memory subset. Blood was obtained by leukapheresis, after which PBMCs were separated by Ficoll-Histopaque density gradient centrifugation and cryopreserved in liquid nitrogen vapor phase. Purity and quantity of every magnetically sorted T cell population were checked by analytical flow cytometry. From each sorted fraction, genomic DNA was isolated and quantified by UV absorbance on a Nanodrop 2000c.

Sequencing used memory CD4+ T cells sorted from blood. In light of the paper, this sample's cell subset or site label describes: CD45RA-negative fraction. This TCR came from a man aged 18 to 35 in good health. The rearrangement joined TRBV7-9 to TRBJ2-5, and possibly TRBD2, on 6 matching bases. The CDR3 here reads CASSPGTGFKETQYF. At the DNA level, the sequence is TGTGCCAGCAGCCCCGGGACTGGTTTCAAGGAGACCCAGTACTTC.